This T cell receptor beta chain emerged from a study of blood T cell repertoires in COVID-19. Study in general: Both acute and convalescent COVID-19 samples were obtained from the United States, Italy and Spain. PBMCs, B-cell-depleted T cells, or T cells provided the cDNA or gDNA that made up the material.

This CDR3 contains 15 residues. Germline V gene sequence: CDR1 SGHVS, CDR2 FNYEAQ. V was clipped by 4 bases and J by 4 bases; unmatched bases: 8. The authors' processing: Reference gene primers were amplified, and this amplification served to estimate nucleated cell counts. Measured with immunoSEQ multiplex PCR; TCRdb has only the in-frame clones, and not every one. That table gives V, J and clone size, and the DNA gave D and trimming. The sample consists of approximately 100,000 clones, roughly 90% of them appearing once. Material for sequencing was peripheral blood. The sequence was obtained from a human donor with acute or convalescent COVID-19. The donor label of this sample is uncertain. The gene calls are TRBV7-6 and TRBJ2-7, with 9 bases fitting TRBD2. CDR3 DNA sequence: TGTGCCAGCAGCTGGTTAGCGGGAGTCATTTACGAGCAGTACTTC. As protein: CASSWLAGVIYEQYF. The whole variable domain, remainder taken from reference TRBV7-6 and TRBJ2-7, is GAGVSQSPRYKVTKRGQDVALRCDPISGHVSLYWYRQALGQGPEFLTYFNYEAQQDKSGLPNDRFSAERPEGSISTLTIQRTEQRDSAMYRCASSWLAGVIYEQYFGPGTRLTVT.